This T cell receptor beta chain was recovered during a study of early T cells in non-severe SARS-CoV-2 infection. TCRdb itself ran the 5' RACE reads through MiXCR, one entry per CDR3 protein. In the table there are 80,000 to 95,000 distinct CDR3 sequences, approximately 14% of which are singletons. Ten or more counts support this clonotype. The CDR3 has 12 amino acids. The germline V gene has CDR1 SQVTM and CDR2 ANQGSEA. V gave up 4 bases and J gave up 2 bases, with 9 bases separating them. This rearrangement joins TRBV29-1 to TRBJ2-7, with D possibly being TRBD1 (5 bases). Sequencing was carried out using whole blood. The TCR was taken from an adult who was a healthcare worker with PCR-confirmed SARS-CoV-2 infection or an uninfected control (not recorded which). The CDR3 DNA sequence: TGCAGCGTTGTACAGGCTCCCTACGAGCAGTACTTC. Amino acid sequence: CSVVQAPYEQYF.